The 8 T cell receptor beta chains in this list originate from one sample, sequenced in a study of OX40 agonist ivuxolimab in advanced cancers. Profiled with immunoSEQ multiplex PCR; TCRdb holds only in-frame clones, not every one. The sample shows around 78,000 clones, more than 75% of them seen only once. The sequencing used CD4+ or CD8+ T cells sorted from blood, collected in a trial of the OX40 agonist ivuxolimab. Every receptor here comes from an adult with an advanced solid tumor such as melanoma, head and neck, liver or kidney cancer.

V and J are TRBV11-3 and TRBJ1-6; D may be TRBD1 (5 bases). Per the germline V gene, CDR1 is SGHNT and CDR2 is YENEEA. The CDR3 loop spans 18 amino acids. V was trimmed by 0 bases and J by 0 bases, leaving 12 bases between them. As DNA, the CDR3 is TGTGCCAGCAGCTTAGATCAGGGAGGAAGCTCCTATAATTCACCCCTCCACTTT. Translation: CASSLDQGGSSYNSPLHF.

This chain joins TRBV7-9 and TRBJ1-5; tentative D call: TRBD1 (6 bases). CDR3 size: 15 residues. Germline V lookup: CDR1 SEHNR, CDR2 FQNEAQ (reference sequence). Trimming cost V 6 bases and J 5 bases, with 17 bases left between them. CDR3: CASSQTGPGDQPQHF. In DNA form, the CDR3 reads TGTGCCAGCAGTCAGACAGGTCCAGGGGATCAGCCCCAGCATTTT.

V gene TRBV6-6 combines with J gene TRBJ2-7, with D unresolved. The V gene's germline CDR1 is MNHNY and CDR2 SVGAGI (reference sequence). The CDR3 runs to 13 residues. Trimming pared 2 bases from V and 6 bases from J, leaving 11 bases between. The CDR3 protein is CASSYKVELEQYF. As DNA, the CDR3 is TGTGCCAGCAGTTACAAGGTAGAGCTCGAGCAGTACTTC.

This clone was picked up one time. The gene calls are TRBV10-1 and TRBJ2-1; TRBD2 aligns across 7 bases. The V gene end was trimmed by 1 base and the J gene end by 4 bases; junction bases not matched to a gene: 7. The germline V gene encodes CDR1 WNHNN and CDR2 SYGVQD (reference sequence). The CDR3 length is 16 residues. CDR3 loop: CASSEWAGETYNEQFF. In DNA form, the CDR3 reads TGCGCCAGCAGTGAGTGGGCGGGAGAAACTTACAATGAGCAGTTCTTC.

Here the CDR3 reads CASSLGGQGSYGYTF. In DNA, the CDR3 is TGTGCCAGCAGCTTGGGGGGACAGGGAAGCTATGGCTACACCTTC. The V call is TRBV5-4, the J call TRBJ1-2; 9 bases map to TRBD1. Germline CDR1 SGHNT, CDR2 YYREEE (reference sequence). The V and J ends lost 0 bases and 4 bases, in that order; junction bases with no gene match: 4. The CDR3 is 15 amino acids.

This chain uses TRBV28 with TRBJ1-5; 9 nucleotides line up with TRBD1. This CDR3 contains 17 residues. The V gene end was trimmed by 6 bases and the J gene end by 2 bases; junction bases not matched to a gene: 11. CDR1 and CDR2 (germline): MDHEN, SYDVKM. CDR3 in DNA: TGTGCCAGCAGCCCCAAGAGACAGGGGGGCGGCAATCAGCCCCAGCATTTT. Translating gives CASSPKRQGGGNQPQHF.

This chain uses TRBV5-4 with TRBJ1-2; 7 nucleotides agree with TRBD1. The germline V gene has CDR1 SGHNT and CDR2 YYREEE (reference sequence). This CDR3 is 16 amino acids long. V was clipped by 4 bases and J by 3 bases; unmatched bases: 12. As DNA, the CDR3 is TGTGCCAGCAGCCCAGGGGGGGGGTTGTTAGACTATGGCTACACCTTC. Translation: CASSPGGGLLDYGYTF.

The CDR3 DNA sequence: TGCAGCGTTGGGGGGACAGGGCGGGAGACCCAGTACTTC. Its translation: CSVGGTGRETQYF. The chain employs TRBV29-1 and TRBJ2-5; 9 bases are a match to TRBD1. This CDR3 is 13 amino acids long. CDR1 and CDR2 (germline): SQVTM, ANQGSEA. The ends lost 4 bases at V and 5 bases at J; junction bases unmatched: 5.